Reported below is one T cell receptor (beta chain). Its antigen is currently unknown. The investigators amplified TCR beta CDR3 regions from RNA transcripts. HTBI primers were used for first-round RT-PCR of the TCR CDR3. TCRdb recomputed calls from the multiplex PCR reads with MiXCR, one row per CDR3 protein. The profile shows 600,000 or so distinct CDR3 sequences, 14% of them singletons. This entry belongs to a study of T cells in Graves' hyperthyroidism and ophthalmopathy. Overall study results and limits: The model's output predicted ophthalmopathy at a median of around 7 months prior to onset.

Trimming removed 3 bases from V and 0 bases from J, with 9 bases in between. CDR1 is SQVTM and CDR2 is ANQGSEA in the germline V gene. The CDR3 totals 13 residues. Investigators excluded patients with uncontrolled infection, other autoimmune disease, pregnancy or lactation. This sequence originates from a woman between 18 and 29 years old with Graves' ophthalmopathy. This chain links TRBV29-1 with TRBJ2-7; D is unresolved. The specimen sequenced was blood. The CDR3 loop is CSVDLPSSYEQYF. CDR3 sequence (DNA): TGCAGCGTTGACCTCCCGAGCTCCTACGAGCAGTACTTC.